Below, one T cell receptor (beta chain) is given with its context. The data stem from a study of T-cell memory formation after mild COVID-19. MiXCR was run by TCRdb on the 5' RACE reads, yielding one entry per CDR3 protein. Of 250,000 to 350,000 distinct CDR3 sequences in the sample, over 11% were seen once. Specimen: PBMCs or a T cell subset sorted from them (not recorded which). The source is a man between 18 and 35 years old who had mild COVID-19 (a few samples of this study predate the infection). Cell type and time point are not known.

Here the CDR3 DNA reads TGTGCCAGCGCGACAGTGGCTAATGAAAAACTGTTTTTT. Protein sequence: CASATVANEKLFF. V and J are TRBV18 and TRBJ1-4, with TRBD1 as a possible D gene (5 bases). Trimming left V 8 bases short and J 3 bases short, with 10 bases between. This CDR3 is built from 13 residues. Germline loops: CDR1 KGHSH, CDR2 LQKENI.